The 19 T cell receptor beta chains listed next were all sequenced from one sample in a study of cytomegalovirus exposure and HLA in healthy donors. The PCR employed 60 Vbeta primers together with 13 Jbeta primers. This table comes from immunoSEQ multiplex PCR, and its TCRdb copy is limited to in-frame clones, with some not included. Here the sample spans tens of thousands of clones, approximately 80% being singletons. The sequencing input was PBMCs. These receptors were taken from a man aged 25 to 40 in good health and CMV-seropositive.

This sequence joins TRBV5-1 and TRBJ2-2; D call uncertain. This CDR3 is 12 amino acids long. Looked up from germline, CDR1 is SGHRS and CDR2 is YFSETQ. V was clipped by 1 base and J by 5 bases, with 3 bases between them. CDR3 DNA sequence: TGCGCCAGCAGCTTGCCTACCGGGGAGCTGTTTTTT. Translated, it gives CASSLPTGELFF.

This clone was seen a single time. The V and J genes are TRBV6-5 and TRBJ2-1; TRBD1 might be the D (6 bases). The CDR3 is 14 amino acids. The germline V gene encodes CDR1 MNHEY and CDR2 SVGAGI. Trimming removed 0 bases from V and 9 bases from J, with 12 bases in between. The CDR3 spells CASSYSMGRGEQFF. The CDR3 bases are TGTGCCAGCAGTTACTCGATGGGCAGGGGTGAGCAGTTCTTC.

The chain has TRBV6-4 and TRBJ2-5; 7 nucleotides agree with TRBD1. This CDR3 is 14 amino acids long. Per germline, CDR1 MRHNA and CDR2 SNTAGT. V dropped 2 bases and J dropped 7; count of bases not matched to a gene: 7. The CDR3 DNA sequence: TGTGCCAGCAGTGACGAGGCGGCAGGGGGGACCCAGTACTTC. Translated, it gives CASSDEAAGGTQYF.

This sequence joins TRBV10-3 and TRBJ2-3; 9 bases line up with TRBD1. Germline V gene sequence: CDR1 ENHRY, CDR2 SYGVKD. The CDR3 has 17 amino acids. The V and J ends lost 3 bases and 2 bases, in that order; junction bases with no gene match: 9. In DNA form, the CDR3 reads TGTGCCATCAGTGACCCGACCGGGACAGGGAACACAGATACGCAGTATTTT. This encodes CAISDPTGTGNTDTQYF.

The chain recombines TRBV4-1 with TRBJ2-5; TRBD1 agrees at 7 bases. The better agreement between TRBJ2-7 and the DNA end casts doubt on the J call. Germline lookup yields CDR1 MGHRA and CDR2 YSYEKL. The CDR3 spans 16 residues. CDR3 residues: CASSQERDSYSYEQYF. The CDR3 nucleotides are TGCGCCAGCAGCCAAGAAAGGGACAGTTACTCCTACGAGCAGTACTTC.

The chain combines TRBV19 with TRBJ2-1; possible D gene TRBD1, 8 bases. The CDR3 is made up of 16 amino acids. Between the trimmed V and J ends, which lost 5 bases and 0 bases, there was a span of 14 bases. Looked up from germline, CDR1 is LNHDA and CDR2 is SQIVND (reference sequence). Here the CDR3 reads CASSATGGVSYNEQFF. CDR3 DNA sequence: TGTGCCAGTAGTGCCACAGGGGGGGTCTCCTACAATGAGCAGTTCTTC.

The V and J genes are TRBV18 and TRBJ1-5; D uncertain. Germline CDR1 is KGHSH and CDR2 is LQKENI. Between the trimmed V and J ends, which lost 5 bases and 0 bases, there was a span of 8 bases. The CDR3 sequence is 14 residues long. CDR3 region: CASSAGNSNQPQHF. The CDR3 region has the DNA TGTGCCAGCTCAGCGGGTAATAGCAATCAGCCCCAGCATTTT. The full variable domain, its missing parts supplied by reference TRBV18 and TRBJ1-5, is NAGVMQNPRHLVRRRGQEARLRCSPMKGHSHVYWYRQLPEEGLKFMVYLQKENIIDESGMPKERFSAEFPKEGPSILRIQQVVRGDSAAYFCASSAGNSNQPQHFGDGTRLSIL.

The CDR3 sequence is CASSLPWQPGAFF. The CDR3 nucleotides are TGTGCCAGCAGCCTCCCCTGGCAACCCGGGGCTTTCTTT. The chain is built from TRBV7-2 and TRBJ1-1; D remains ambiguous. CDR3 length equals 13 residues. CDR1 is SGHTA, CDR2 FQGNSA, per germline. Between the trimmed V and J ends, which lost 5 bases and 11 bases, there was a span of 18 bases.

The chain combines TRBV14 with TRBJ2-5, with 9 bases aligning to TRBD2. The V segment lost 4 bases and the J segment 4 bases; nucleotides outside the gene matches: 4. Germline V CDR1 and CDR2: SGHDN, FVKESK. The CDR3 is made up of 14 amino acids. DNA of the CDR3: TGTGCCAGCAGCCTCCTGACTAGCGGAGAGACCCAGTACTTC. This sequence encodes CASSLLTSGETQYF.

On this clone: A read error may produce the germline difference seen at one junction end. The rearrangement uses TRBV7-9 and TRBJ1-4, with a possible D match to TRBD1 (6 bases). CDR3 length equals 15 residues. Germline V gives CDR1 SEHNR, CDR2 FQNEAQ (reference sequence). The CDR3 region is CSSSPSGATNEKLFF. Written as DNA, the CDR3 is TGTTCCAGCAGCCCCTCAGGGGCCACTAATGAAAAACTGTTTTTT.

V usage is TRBV30 and J usage is TRBJ2-3; 7 bases line up with TRBD2. The CDR3 covers 15 residues. Germline CDR1 GTSNPN, CDR2 SVGIG (reference sequence). With V trimmed by 0 bases and J by 4 bases, 7 bases remained unmatched. This CDR3 reads CAWSVGGSSSDTQYF. CDR3 coding DNA: TGTGCCTGGAGTGTAGGCGGGAGTAGCTCAGATACGCAGTATTTT.

By sample share, this clone is medium-sized. The chain joins TRBV4-2 to TRBJ2-3; D possibly corresponds to TRBD2 (6 bases). Germline V lookup: CDR1 LGHNA, CDR2 YNFKEQ. The CDR3 is made up of 15 amino acids. Trimming took off 0 bases at V and 3 bases at J, with 10 bases between the two ends. CDR3 residues: CASSQEWGVTDTQYF. For the CDR3, the DNA is TGTGCCAGCAGCCAAGAGTGGGGGGTGACAGATACGCAGTATTTT.

This clone turned up a few times. The gene calls are TRBV7-9 and TRBJ2-2; possible D gene TRBD2, 5 bases. V was clipped by 6 bases and J by 6 bases, with 11 bases between them. Per the germline V gene, CDR1 is SEHNR and CDR2 is FQNEAQ (reference sequence). This CDR3 comprises 13 residues. The CDR3 DNA follows: TGTGCCAGCAGTCCACGGGGAGCCGGGGAGCTGTTTTTT. Its protein is CASSPRGAGELFF. Using reference TRBV7-9 and TRBJ2-2 for the parts outside the CDR3, the full variable domain is DTGVSQNPRHKITKRGQNVTFRCDPISEHNRLYWYRQTLGQGPEFLTYFQNEAQLEKSRLLSDRFSAERPKGSFSTLEIQRTEQGDSAMYLCASSPRGAGELFFGEGSRLTVL.

This clone showed up many times. This rearrangement joins TRBV7-9 to TRBJ2-7, with D perhaps matching TRBD1 (6 bases). Trimming removed 4 bases from V and 2 bases from J, with 15 bases in between. CDR1 is SEHNR, CDR2 FQNEAQ, per germline (reference sequence). The CDR3 is 15 residues long. For the CDR3, the DNA is TGTGCCAGCAGCTCCGTCCGGGACACTACCTACGAGCAGTACGTC. It codes for CASSSVRDTTYEQYV.

The chain employs TRBV18 and TRBJ2-1; the match to TRBD2 covers 8 bases. The J segment lost 9 bases and the V segment lost 3 bases, leaving 10 bases of the junction unmatched. The CDR3 has 15 residues. Germline CDR1 and CDR2: KGHSH and LQKENI. The CDR3 sequence is CASSPPSSGSGEQFF. CDR3 bases: TGTGCCAGCTCACCCCCATCCAGCGGGAGTGGTGAGCAGTTCTTC.

This clone was seen just once. The chain links TRBV7-9 to TRBJ2-7; D is unclear. The CDR3 loop spans 12 amino acids. CDR1 and CDR2 from the germline V gene are SEHNR and FQNEAQ (reference sequence). Trimming left V 1 base short and J 6 bases short, with 7 bases between. CDR3 sequence (DNA): TGTGCCAGCAGCTTAGGAGGCGGCGAGCAGTACGTC. This encodes CASSLGGGEQYV.

This clone has only a few counts. The J gene is TRBJ2-2, the V gene TRBV5-1, with TRBD2 matching over 7 bases. Germline V CDR1 and CDR2: SGHRS, YFSETQ. This CDR3 has 16 residues. The trim removed 0 bases at V and 3 bases at J, leaving 5 bases unmatched. The CDR3 coding sequence is TGCGCCAGCAGCTTGGCCGGGGGGACTTACACCGGGGAGCTGTTTTTT. It is translated as CASSLAGGTYTGELFF.

The chain carries TRBV27 and TRBJ2-1, with 9 bases identical to TRBD2. This CDR3 has 17 residues. Germline values: CDR1 MNHEY, CDR2 SMNVEV (reference sequence). V was clipped by 2 bases and J by 9 bases; unmatched bases: 14. The chain's CDR3 is CASSLPPGPSGGFEQFF. In nucleotides, the CDR3 is TGTGCCAGCAGTTTACCCCCCGGTCCCAGCGGGGGGTTTGAGCAGTTCTTC.

The chain has TRBV6-1 and TRBJ1-2; 8 nucleotides match TRBD1. After removal of 5 bases from V and 4 bases from J, the junction contained 3 bases not matched to a gene. Per the germline V gene, CDR1 is MNHNS and CDR2 is SASEGT. The CDR3 spans 13 residues. Here the CDR3 DNA reads TGTGCCAGCAGTCCAGGGGGCGGCTATGGCTACACCTTC. Protein sequence: CASSPGGGYGYTF.